This T cell receptor beta chain was documented in a study of regulatory T cells in long-lasting Graves disease. General observations from the study: Among samples with persistent disease, TRBV28, TRBJ1-2 and TRBJ2-5 were favored.

Trimming shortened V by 10 bases and J by 0 bases, and 10 bases separated the two germline ends. The CDR3 is made up of 12 amino acids. Germline CDR1 is MDHEN and CDR2 is SYDVKM. This sample's time point: persistent/refractory GD, antithyroid drugs over 5 years with positive TRAb. RNA extracted from PBMCs served as the sequencing template. This clonotype has a count of ten or more. Its antigen is as yet unknown. CDR3-region Arm-PCR and iRepertoire HTBI primers produced the TCR beta libraries. One entry per CDR3 protein results from TCRdb running MiXCR on the multiplex PCR reads. This sample has 350,000 to 500,000 distinct CDR3 sequences; 21% occur once, and the top ten carry roughly an eighth.

The V call is TRBV28, the J call TRBJ2-7; D remains ambiguous. The sequencing used peripheral blood mononuclear cells (PBMCs), collected when the disease was refractory, from a patient treated with antithyroid drugs. This clonotype originated in a female donor with Graves disease. In DNA, the CDR3 is TGTGCCATCGGCTCGAGCTCCTACGAGCAGTACTTC. Its protein is CAIGSSSYEQYF.